One and the same sample provided the 32 T cell receptor beta chains below, sequenced in a study of cytomegalovirus exposure and HLA in healthy donors. It was with 60 Vbeta and 13 Jbeta primers that the PCR ran. The repertoire was sequenced with immunoSEQ multiplex PCR; TCRdb's copy has only in-frame clones and lacks some. The top ten hold less than 2% of the sample, which has under 200,000 clones, roughly 73% seen once. The sample comprised PBMCs. The receptors shown here come from a woman aged 30 to 39 in good health and CMV-seronegative.

This clone was counted only a few times. The chain uses TRBV18 and TRBJ2-2, with 8 bases aligning to TRBD1. The germline gives CDR1 KGHSH, CDR2 LQKENI. This CDR3 region has 13 residues. V lost 6 bases, J lost 6 bases, and 3 bases stayed unmatched. The DNA for the CDR3 is TGTGCCAGCTCGGGACAGGCGGCCGGGGAGCTGTTTTTT. It yields the protein CASSGQAAGELFF.

The chain couples TRBV4-1 to TRBJ2-1; 15 bases agree with TRBD2. Looked up from germline, CDR1 is MGHRA and CDR2 is YSYEKL. V gave up 2 bases and J gave up 2 bases; unmatched junction bases: 7. The CDR3 consists of 19 residues. The CDR3 DNA reads as TGCGCCAGCAGCCAACTAATCTGGACTAGCGGGGGGGCCTACAATGAGCAGTTCTTC. Residues: CASSQLIWTSGGAYNEQFF.

This clone was picked up one time. The chain uses TRBV7-3 and TRBJ2-1; D gene unclear. CDR3 size: 15 residues. Germline lookup yields CDR1 SGHTA and CDR2 FQGTGA. Trimming left V 1 base short and J 6 bases short, with 13 bases between. CDR3 in DNA: TGTGCCAGCAGCTTAAGAGCGAGCAGAATCAATGAGCAGTTCTTC. Translation gives CASSLRASRINEQFF.

The chain carries TRBV10-3 and TRBJ2-7, with D possibly TRBD2 on 6 matching bases. V shed 3 bases and J shed 6 bases, with 15 bases lying between them. The CDR3 loop spans 14 amino acids. Germline V lookup: CDR1 ENHRY, CDR2 SYGVKD. The CDR3 DNA is TGTGCCATCAGTGAAAAGGGGCCCGGGGGCGAGCAGTACTTC. It translates to CAISEKGPGGEQYF.

This sequence joins TRBV5-4 and TRBJ2-5; 10 nucleotides line up with TRBD1. Germline loops: CDR1 SGHNT, CDR2 YYREEE (reference sequence). The CDR3 has 14 residues. The V gene end was trimmed by 4 bases and the J gene end by 3 bases; junction bases not matched to a gene: 3. Written as DNA, the CDR3 is TGTGCCAGCAGCCGGGACAGGGGAGAAGAGACCCAGTACTTC. Translation gives CASSRDRGEETQYF.

This clone showed up just a few times. The chain recombines TRBV10-2 with TRBJ1-5, with a weak D call TRBD1 (5 bases). Trimming shortened V by 3 bases and J by 4 bases, and 22 bases separated the two germline ends. The CDR3 totals 18 residues. Per germline, CDR1 WSHSY and CDR2 SAAADI. In DNA form, the CDR3 reads TGCGCCAGCAGTGACTTCGGGTGGTACCGCCGGGGGAATCAGCCCCAGCATTTT. As protein: CASSDFGWYRRGNQPQHF.

The V call is TRBV18, the J call TRBJ2-1; TRBD2 aligns across 12 bases. This CDR3 region has 22 residues. With V trimmed by 3 bases and J by 0 bases, 18 bases remained unmatched. Germline CDR1 and CDR2: KGHSH and LQKENI. The CDR3 coding sequence is TGTGCCAGCTCACCCTTGCCCCTAGCGGGGGGGTCCTTAATGCGCTCCTACAATGAGCAGTTCTTC. This codes for CASSPLPLAGGSLMRSYNEQFF.

The chain carries TRBV19 and TRBJ1-5, with D possibly matching TRBD1 (5 bases). The CDR3 has 14 residues. Germline V lookup: CDR1 LNHDA, CDR2 SQIVND (reference sequence). Trimming stripped 6 bases from V and 4 bases from J, with 13 bases between. The CDR3 DNA reads TGTGCCAGTAGCGAAGGGGTAGGGAATCAGCCCCAGCATTTT. Its protein product is CASSEGVGNQPQHF.

The V gene is TRBV9, the J gene TRBJ1-5, with D perhaps matching TRBD1 (5 bases). CDR1 is SGDLS, CDR2 YYNGEE, per germline. The CDR3 runs to 12 residues. Trimming removed 8 bases at V and 6 bases at J, with 12 bases between. CDR3 DNA sequence: TGTGCCAGAATCAAGGGGATTCAGCCCCAGCATTTT. Protein sequence: CARIKGIQPQHF.

This chain uses TRBV2 with TRBJ1-1; D may be TRBD1 (6 bases). This CDR3 contains 14 residues. With 10 bases removed from V and 0 bases from J, the gap between germline ends came to 15 bases. From germline, CDR1 is SNHLY and CDR2 FYNNEI. The CDR3 spells CANTRQVMNTEAFF. The DNA of the CDR3 is TGTGCCAACACCCGACAGGTCATGAACACTGAAGCTTTCTTT.

The chain has TRBV7-7 and TRBJ2-7; TRBD1 agrees at 7 bases. The germline CDR1 and CDR2 sequences are SSHAT and FNYEAQ (reference sequence). This CDR3 comprises 14 residues. After removal of 5 bases from V and 0 bases from J, the junction contained 4 bases not matched to a gene. The CDR3 loop is CASSRDRGSYEQYF. In DNA form, the CDR3 reads TGTGCCAGCAGCCGGGACAGAGGCTCCTACGAGCAGTACTTC.

The chain combines TRBV19 with TRBJ1-5; D ambiguous. Trimming took 2 bases from V and 4 from J, leaving 6 bases between them. CDR3 length: 13 residues. Per the germline V gene, CDR1 is LNHDA and CDR2 is SQIVND (reference sequence). The CDR3 bases are TGTGCCAGTAGTATACGAACAAATCAGCCCCAGCATTTT. The encoded protein is CASSIRTNQPQHF.

The chain combines TRBV9 with TRBJ1-2, with a possible D match to TRBD1 (6 bases). V dropped 6 bases and J dropped 4 bases, with 13 bases sitting between them. The CDR3 has 13 amino acids. Germline V lookup: CDR1 SGDLS, CDR2 YYNGEE. The CDR3 spells CASTQGPPYGYTF. DNA of the CDR3: TGTGCCAGCACCCAGGGGCCTCCCTATGGCTACACCTTC.

The chain combines TRBV14 with TRBJ1-2, with 10 bases that match TRBD1. This CDR3 region has 18 residues. J lost 4 bases, V lost 4 bases, and 15 bases had no gene match. Germline loops: CDR1 SGHDN, CDR2 FVKESK. The DNA of the CDR3 is TGTGCCAGCAGCCCCTATTCGACAGGGGGCTCGGGGGTCTATGGCTACACCTTC. It is translated as CASSPYSTGGSGVYGYTF.

This chain links TRBV18 with TRBJ2-7, with a tentative D call TRBD2 (6 bases). In germline, CDR1 is KGHSH, CDR2 LQKENI. The CDR3 consists of 14 residues. The V gene lost 1 base and the J gene lost 3 bases, with 10 bases spanning the gap. CDR3 coding DNA: TGTGCCAGCTCACCACTAGCGGAGCACTACGAGCAGTACTTC. Its translation is CASSPLAEHYEQYF.

This chain links TRBV5-4 with TRBJ2-7, with TRBD2 as a possible D gene (6 bases). The CDR3 loop spans 15 amino acids. Germline V gene sequence: CDR1 SGHNT, CDR2 YYREEE (reference sequence). V lost 0 bases to trimming and J lost 1 base, with 11 bases between them. CDR3 bases: TGTGCCAGCAGCTTGGATGGGCGGGATTCCTACGAGCAGTACTTC. Its protein is CASSLDGRDSYEQYF.

This sequence joins TRBV7-9 and TRBJ1-1; D unresolved. V gave up 4 bases and J gave up 6 bases, with 9 bases separating them. This CDR3 has 12 amino acids. Germline assignment: CDR1 SEHNR and CDR2 FQNEAQ (reference sequence). CDR3 loop: CASSSLSAEAFF. In DNA, the CDR3 is TGTGCCAGCAGCTCTTTGAGCGCTGAAGCTTTCTTT.

This chain's CDR3 is CASSLGGQPYNEQFF. The CDR3 DNA reads TGTGCCAGCAGCTTAGGGGGACAACCCTACAATGAGCAGTTCTTC. The chain recombines TRBV7-3 with TRBJ2-1; TRBD1 might be the D (6 bases). V lost 2 bases and J 2 bases, leaving 10 bases between the germline ends. Per germline, CDR1 SGHTA and CDR2 FQGTGA. The CDR3 is 15 residues long.

The chain has TRBV10-3 and TRBJ2-7; 8 nucleotides agree with TRBD2. After removal of 10 bases from V and 3 bases from J, the junction contained 17 bases not matched to a gene. The CDR3 has 16 residues. CDR1 and CDR2 (germline): ENHRY, SYGVKD. The CDR3 region is CATRDGRREVDYEQYF. The DNA of the CDR3 is TGTGCCACAAGAGACGGCCGGCGGGAGGTGGACTACGAGCAGTACTTC.

This clone occurred a few times. A junction end diverges from the germline sequence, so it may reflect a read error. V usage is TRBV7-7 and J usage is TRBJ2-7; 7 bases are shared with TRBD2. CDR3 length: 15 amino acids. Germline V gene sequence: CDR1 SSHAT, CDR2 FNYEAQ (reference sequence). For the CDR3, the DNA is TGTGCTAGCAGCTTATCCTGGGGGGGGATAGAAGAGCAGTACTTC. Protein: CASSLSWGGIEEQYF.

The chain links TRBV7-2 to TRBJ2-7; the match to TRBD2 covers 11 bases. V was clipped by 1 base and J by 7 bases; unmatched bases: 3. The CDR3 loop spans 14 amino acids. In germline, CDR1 is SGHTA, CDR2 FQGNSA. CDR3 residues: CASSLVLAGVEQYF. CDR3 DNA: TGTGCCAGCAGCTTAGTACTAGCGGGAGTTGAGCAGTACTTC.

This chain uses TRBV4-2 with TRBJ1-3, with TRBD1 identical over 8 bases. Germline V gene data show CDR1 as LGHNA and CDR2 as YNFKEQ. The CDR3 contains 18 residues. Germline trimming cut 0 bases from V and 0 bases from J; bases unmatched to any gene: 7. CDR3 sequence reads: CASSQDLAGGRSGNTIYF. CDR3 nucleotide sequence: TGTGCCAGCAGCCAAGATCTGGCAGGGGGCCGCTCTGGAAACACCATATATTTT.

The V call is TRBV29-1, the J call TRBJ2-2; D remains unclear. Germline CDR1 reads SQVTM; CDR2 reads ANQGSEA. V was pared by 4 bases and J by 6 bases, with 12 bases between. The CDR3 is 13 amino acids. Written as DNA, the CDR3 is TGCAGCGTTGTACGATTCCAGTCCGGGGAGCTGTTTTTT. Residues: CSVVRFQSGELFF.

V and J are TRBV27 and TRBJ2-7; a weak D match, TRBD1 (5 bases). Germline V gene lookup returns CDR1 MNHEY and CDR2 SMNVEV (reference sequence). CDR3 length: 14 amino acids. Trimming took off 5 bases at V and 0 bases at J, with 11 bases between the two ends. The CDR3 sequence is CASSPYRSSYEQYF. CDR3 nucleotides: TGTGCCAGCAGTCCCTACAGGAGCTCCTACGAGCAGTACTTC.

The CDR3 DNA reads TGCGCCAGCAGCCAGACAGGGGGTTTTGCAGATACGCAGTATTTT. As protein: CASSQTGGFADTQYF. The V gene is TRBV5-1, the J gene TRBJ2-3; 9 bases fit TRBD1. Trimming at V came to 4 bases and at J to 4 bases, leaving 7 bases not matched to a gene. This CDR3 is built from 15 residues. Germline V gene data show CDR1 as SGHRS and CDR2 as YFSETQ. Full variable domain (missing parts from reference TRBV5-1 and TRBJ2-3): KAGVTQTPRYLIKTRGQQVTLSCSPISGHRSVSWYQQTPGQGLQFLFEYFSETQRNKGNFPGRFSGRQFSNSRSEMNVSTLELGDSALYLCASSQTGGFADTQYFGPGTRLTVL.

This clone turned up a few times. CDR3 residues: CASSYTSGRTRAGDTQYF. The CDR3, as DNA: TGTGCCAGCAGCTATACTAGCGGGAGGACCAGGGCGGGTGATACGCAGTATTTT. This sequence joins TRBV27 and TRBJ2-3, with TRBD2 matching over 12 bases. Germline lookup yields CDR1 MNHEY and CDR2 SMNVEV (reference sequence). The CDR3 loop spans 18 amino acids. J gave up 6 bases and V 6 bases, and 16 bases lay outside the gene matches.

The chain is built from TRBV12-5 and TRBJ1-6; maybe TRBD1 (5 bases). CDR3 length: 20 residues. Trimming cost V 0 bases and J 8 bases, with 26 bases left between them. From germline, CDR1 is LGHNT and CDR2 FRNRAP. The CDR3, as DNA: TGTGCTAGTGGTTTGGTAATCGACGGGAGGAGACAGAGGTTCCATTCACCCCTCCACTTT. It yields the protein CASGLVIDGRRQRFHSPLHF.

This chain uses TRBV4-2 with TRBJ1-3; weak D call: TRBD1 (6 bases). Trimming left V 2 bases short and J 0 bases short, with 14 bases between. Germline CDR1 reads LGHNA; CDR2 reads YNFKEQ. The CDR3 loop spans 17 amino acids. CDR3 sequence reads: CASSQPGDIYSGNTIYF. The CDR3 nucleotides are TGTGCCAGCAGCCAACCCGGGGACATATACTCTGGAAACACCATATATTTT.

In its sample, this clone was seen once. The chain recombines TRBV10-3 with TRBJ2-7; D is possibly TRBD2 (5 bases). The CDR3 totals 13 residues. V lost 3 bases and J 4 bases, leaving 10 bases between the germline ends. Per the germline V gene, CDR1 is ENHRY and CDR2 is SYGVKD. CDR3 coding DNA: TGTGCCATCAGTGACGGCAGGAGGTACGAGCAGTACTTC. It encodes CAISDGRRYEQYF.

Regarding this clone: Additional DNA sequences in this sample encode the identical CDR3. J is TRBJ2-5 and V is TRBV27, with TRBD2 matching 11 bases. V dropped 6 bases and J dropped 2; count of bases not matched to a gene: 2. CDR1 is MNHEY, CDR2 SMNVEV, per germline (reference sequence). This CDR3 is built from 14 residues. The CDR3 DNA reads as TGTGCCAGCAGACTAGCGGGGGTACAAGAGACCCAGTACTTC. It codes for CASRLAGVQETQYF.

The V call is TRBV25-1, the J call TRBJ1-1; D ambiguous. The CDR3 sequence is 13 residues long. Germline V CDR1 and CDR2: MGHDK, SYGVNS. Trimming stripped 3 bases from V and 0 bases from J, with 5 bases between. The CDR3 is CASSDYVNTEAFF. The CDR3 DNA is TGTGCCAGCAGTGATTATGTGAACACTGAAGCTTTCTTT.

CDR3 region: CASSPLGSRGEFGDTQYF. CDR3 bases: TGTGCCAGCAGCCCACTAGGCAGTCGCGGGGAATTCGGAGATACGCAGTATTTT. This chain links TRBV4-2 with TRBJ2-3; possible D gene TRBD2, 6 bases. From germline, CDR1 is LGHNA and CDR2 YNFKEQ. V lost 4 bases, J lost 5 bases, and 25 bases lay in between. The CDR3 length is 18 residues.